Listed here are 7 T cell receptor beta chains from one sample, sequenced in a study of tumor-infiltrating lymphocytes in primary liver carcinoma. cDNA specific to TCR beta was made from 500 to 650 ng of total RNA, with a constant-region primer employed for priming. ARM-PCR, slightly modified, supplied the TCR beta libraries through three nested multiplex PCR rounds. The opening two PCR rounds, about 10 cycles each, paired TRBV1-TRBV30 forward primers with a C-beta reverse primer. One entry per CDR3 protein results from TCRdb running MiXCR on the multiplex PCR reads. This table has approximately 210,000 distinct CDR3 sequences, roughly 61% appearing once. Germline DNA was also extracted, with blood RNA taken from unsorted whole blood. Sequencing was done on a sample of peripheral blood. The receptors were gathered from a woman aged 60-75 years with primary liver carcinoma and hepatitis B virus infection.

Written as DNA, the CDR3 is TGCGCCAGCAGCTTTACAGAGGGCGCGAGGACTGAAGCTTTCTTT. Its translation is CASSFTEGARTEAFF. The chain uses TRBV5-1 and TRBJ1-1; D is unclear. V lost 2 bases and J 5 bases, leaving 16 bases between the germline ends. Germline V gene lookup returns CDR1 SGHRS and CDR2 YFSETQ. This CDR3 has 15 amino acids.

As for this clonotype: An end of the junction does not agree with germline; a read error may underlie this. The genes are TRBV11-2 and TRBJ2-7; maybe TRBD2 (6 bases). The V gene's germline CDR1 is SGHAT and CDR2 FQNNGV. The CDR3 extends over 16 amino acids. The CDR3, as DNA: TGTTCCAGCAGCTACGATGGGAGGACCTCGGGAAGCGAGCAGTACTTC. The encoded protein is CSSSYDGRTSGSEQYF.

As to this clonotype: The junction shows a germline mismatch at one end, possibly a read error. V gene TRBV29-1 combines with J gene TRBJ2-5; D gene uncertain. The CDR3 is 12 amino acids. Germline V gives CDR1 SQVTM, CDR2 ANQGSEA. CDR3: CSAIGLQEAQYF. The CDR3 nucleotides are TGCAGCGCAATCGGCCTACAAGAGGCCCAGTACTTC.

This clonotype came up a few times. One end of the junction is discordant with germline, which a read error may explain. The rearrangement uses TRBV11-2 and TRBJ2-6; D perhaps matches TRBD1 (6 bases). This CDR3 is built from 17 residues. Per germline, CDR1 SGHAT and CDR2 FQNNGV. The CDR3 DNA reads as TGTGCCAGCAGCTTAGCCCAGGGGTGGGCTTGGGCCAACGTCCTGACTTTT. Encoded protein: CASSLAQGWAWANVLTF.

This clonotype was detected many times. This rearrangement joins TRBV5-5 to TRBJ2-7; tentatively, D is TRBD2 (5 bases). From germline, CDR1 is SGHKS and CDR2 YYEKEE (reference sequence). V was pared by 6 bases and J by 5 bases, with 9 bases between. The CDR3 loop spans 11 amino acids. The CDR3: CASNTRDEQYF. For the CDR3, the DNA is TGTGCCAGCAATACGAGGGACGAGCAGTACTTC.

The chain couples TRBV5-1 to TRBJ2-6; the match to TRBD2 covers 7 bases. This CDR3 region has 15 residues. Germline V CDR1 and CDR2: SGHRS, YFSETQ. Trimming cost V 4 bases and J 1 base; bases outside gene matches: 2. The DNA for the CDR3 is TGCGCCAGCAGCATACTAGCGTCTGGGGCCAACGTCCTGACTTTC. Translation gives CASSILASGANVLTF.

This clonotype was observed many times. The chain couples TRBV6-1 to TRBJ2-2, with 14 bases aligning to TRBD2. This CDR3 contains 17 residues. Trimming took 7 bases from V and 1 from J; bases not matched to a gene: 5. Germline loops: CDR1 MNHNS, CDR2 SASEGT. The CDR3 loop reads CASIGTSGSGNTGELFF. Here the CDR3 DNA reads TGTGCCAGCATAGGGACTAGCGGGAGCGGGAACACCGGGGAGCTGTTTTTT.